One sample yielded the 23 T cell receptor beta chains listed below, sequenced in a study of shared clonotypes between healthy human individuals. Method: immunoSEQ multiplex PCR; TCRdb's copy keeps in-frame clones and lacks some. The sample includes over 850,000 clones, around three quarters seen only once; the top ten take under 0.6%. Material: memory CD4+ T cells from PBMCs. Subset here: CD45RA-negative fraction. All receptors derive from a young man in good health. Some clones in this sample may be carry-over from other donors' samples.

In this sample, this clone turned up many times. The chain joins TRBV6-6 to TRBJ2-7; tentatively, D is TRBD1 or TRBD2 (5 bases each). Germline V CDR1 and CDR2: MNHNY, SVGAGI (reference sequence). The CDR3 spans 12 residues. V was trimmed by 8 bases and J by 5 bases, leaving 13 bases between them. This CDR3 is CASGRRGDEQYF. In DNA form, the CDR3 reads TGTGCCAGCGGGCGACGGGGCGACGAGCAGTACTTC.

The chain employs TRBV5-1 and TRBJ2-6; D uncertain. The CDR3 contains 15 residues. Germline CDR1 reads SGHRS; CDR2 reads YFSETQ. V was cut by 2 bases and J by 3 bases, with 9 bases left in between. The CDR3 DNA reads TGCGCCAGCAGCTTTAGTGGGTTTGGGGCCAACGTCCTGACTTTC. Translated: CASSFSGFGANVLTF.

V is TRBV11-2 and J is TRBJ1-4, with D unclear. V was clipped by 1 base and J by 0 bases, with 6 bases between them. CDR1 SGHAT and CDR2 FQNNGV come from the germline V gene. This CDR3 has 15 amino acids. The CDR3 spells CASSLVGPTNEKLFF. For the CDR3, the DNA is TGTGCCAGCAGCTTAGTCGGACCAACTAATGAAAAACTGTTTTTT.

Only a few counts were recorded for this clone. Written as DNA, the CDR3 is TGTGCCAGCCGCCCTCACAGGGGGCGCTTAGCCGAGCAGTACTTC. Translation: CASRPHRGRLAEQYF. The chain recombines TRBV28 with TRBJ2-7, with TRBD1 matching over 9 bases. The CDR3 runs 15 residues. V shed 8 bases and J 6 bases; nucleotides not matched to a gene: 14. CDR1 MDHEN and CDR2 SYDVKM come from the germline V gene.

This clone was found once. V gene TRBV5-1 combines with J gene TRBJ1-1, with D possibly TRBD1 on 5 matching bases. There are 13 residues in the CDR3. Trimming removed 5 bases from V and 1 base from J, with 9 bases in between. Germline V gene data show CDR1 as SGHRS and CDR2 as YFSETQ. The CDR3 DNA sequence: TGCGCCAGCAGACAACAGGCGAACACTGAAGCTTTCTTT. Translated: CASRQQANTEAFF.

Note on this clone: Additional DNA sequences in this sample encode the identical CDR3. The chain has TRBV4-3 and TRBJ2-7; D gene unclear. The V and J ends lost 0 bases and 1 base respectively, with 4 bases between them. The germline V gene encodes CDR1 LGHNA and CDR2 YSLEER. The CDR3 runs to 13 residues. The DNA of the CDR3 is TGCGCCAGCAGCCAAGACAGGTCCTACGAGCAGTACTTC. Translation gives CASSQDRSYEQYF.

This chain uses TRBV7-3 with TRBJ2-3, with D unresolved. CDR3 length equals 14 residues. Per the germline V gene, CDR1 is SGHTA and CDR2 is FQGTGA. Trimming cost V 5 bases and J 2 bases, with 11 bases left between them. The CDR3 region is CASSRDRNTDTQYF. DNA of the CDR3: TGTGCCAGCAGCCGAGACCGAAACACAGATACGCAGTATTTT.

CDR3 protein: CASSLSVGYNNEQFF. CDR3 nucleotides: TGTGCCAGCAGCTTAAGCGTTGGGTATAACAATGAGCAGTTCTTC. This chain links TRBV7-3 with TRBJ2-1; no firm D call. CDR3 length: 15 residues. The V and J ends lost 1 base and 5 bases respectively, with 12 bases between them. Germline loops: CDR1 SGHTA, CDR2 FQGTGA.

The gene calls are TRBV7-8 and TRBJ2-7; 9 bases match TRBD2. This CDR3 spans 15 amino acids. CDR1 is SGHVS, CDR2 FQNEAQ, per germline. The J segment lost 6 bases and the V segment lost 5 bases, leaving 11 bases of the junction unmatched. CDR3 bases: TGTGCCAGCAGCATGGGACTAGCTCAGAAGTTCGAGCAGTACTTC. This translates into CASSMGLAQKFEQYF.

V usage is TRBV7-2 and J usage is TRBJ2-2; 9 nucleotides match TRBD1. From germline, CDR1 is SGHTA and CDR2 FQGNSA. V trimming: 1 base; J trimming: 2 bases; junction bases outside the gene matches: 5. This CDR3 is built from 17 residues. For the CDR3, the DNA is TGTGCCAGCAGCTTAGACGGAACAGGGGGCAACACCGGGGAGCTGTTTTTT. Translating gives CASSLDGTGGNTGELFF.

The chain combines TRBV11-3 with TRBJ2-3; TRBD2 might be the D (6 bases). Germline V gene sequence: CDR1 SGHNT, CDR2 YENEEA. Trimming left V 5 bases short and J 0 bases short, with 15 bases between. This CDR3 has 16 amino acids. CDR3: CASSGGALDSTDTQYF. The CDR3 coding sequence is TGTGCCAGCAGCGGCGGGGCTTTGGATAGCACAGATACGCAGTATTTT.

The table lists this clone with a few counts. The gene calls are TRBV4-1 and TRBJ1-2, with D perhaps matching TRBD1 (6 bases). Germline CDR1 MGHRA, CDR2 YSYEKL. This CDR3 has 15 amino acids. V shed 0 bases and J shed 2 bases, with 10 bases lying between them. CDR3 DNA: TGCGCCAGCAGCCAAGATTGGACAGCCAACTATGGCTACACCTTC. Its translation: CASSQDWTANYGYTF.

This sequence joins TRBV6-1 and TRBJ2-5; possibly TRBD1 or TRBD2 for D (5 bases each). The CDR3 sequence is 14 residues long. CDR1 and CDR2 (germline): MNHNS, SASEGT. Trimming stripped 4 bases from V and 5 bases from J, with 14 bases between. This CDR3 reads CASSGPRGQETQYF. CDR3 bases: TGTGCCAGCAGTGGGCCCCGGGGCCAGGAGACCCAGTACTTC.

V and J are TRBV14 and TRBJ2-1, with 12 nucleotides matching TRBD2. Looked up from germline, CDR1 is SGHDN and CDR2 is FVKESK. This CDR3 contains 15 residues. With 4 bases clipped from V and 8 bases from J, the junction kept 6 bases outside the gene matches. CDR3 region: CASSRGLAGSHEQFF. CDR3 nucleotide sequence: TGTGCCAGCAGCCGAGGACTAGCGGGAAGCCATGAGCAGTTCTTC.

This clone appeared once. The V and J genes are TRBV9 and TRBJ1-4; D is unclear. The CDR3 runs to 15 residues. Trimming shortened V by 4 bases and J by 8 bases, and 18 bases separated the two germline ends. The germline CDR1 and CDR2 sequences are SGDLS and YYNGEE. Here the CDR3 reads CASSLGSSQAEKLFF. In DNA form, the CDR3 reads TGTGCCAGCAGCTTGGGTTCCTCCCAGGCCGAAAAACTGTTTTTT. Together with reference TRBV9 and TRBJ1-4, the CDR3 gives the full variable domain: DSGVTQTPKHLITATGQRVTLRCSPRSGDLSVYWYQQSLDQGLQFLIQYYNGEERAKGNILERFSAQQFPDLHSELNLSSLELGDSALYFCASSLGSSQAEKLFFGSGTQLSVL.

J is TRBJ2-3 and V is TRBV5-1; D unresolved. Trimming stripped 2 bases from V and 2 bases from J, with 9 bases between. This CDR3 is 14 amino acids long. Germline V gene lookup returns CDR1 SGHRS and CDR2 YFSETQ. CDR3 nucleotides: TGCGCCAGCAGCTTAACAGTACCCACAGATACGCAGTATTTT. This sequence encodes CASSLTVPTDTQYF.

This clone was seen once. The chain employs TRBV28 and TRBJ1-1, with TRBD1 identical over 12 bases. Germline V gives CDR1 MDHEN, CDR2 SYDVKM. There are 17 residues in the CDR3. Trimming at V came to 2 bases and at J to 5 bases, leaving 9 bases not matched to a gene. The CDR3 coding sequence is TGTGCCAGCAGTTTAACGGGACAGGGGGCGCGTCGGACTGAAGCTTTCTTT. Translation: CASSLTGQGARRTEAFF.

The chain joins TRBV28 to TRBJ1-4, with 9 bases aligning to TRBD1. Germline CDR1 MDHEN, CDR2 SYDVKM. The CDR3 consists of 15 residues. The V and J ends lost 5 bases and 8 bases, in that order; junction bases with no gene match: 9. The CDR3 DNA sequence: TGTGCCAGCAGTGCCAACAGGGGGCGAAGGGAAAAACTGTTTTTT. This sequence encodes CASSANRGRREKLFF.

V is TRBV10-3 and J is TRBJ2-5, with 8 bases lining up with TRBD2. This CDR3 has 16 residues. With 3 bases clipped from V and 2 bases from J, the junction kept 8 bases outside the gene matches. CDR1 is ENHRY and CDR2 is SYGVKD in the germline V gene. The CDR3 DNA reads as TGTGCCATCAGTGATCAGTCTGCTAGCGGGCAAGAGACCCAGTACTTC. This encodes CAISDQSASGQETQYF.

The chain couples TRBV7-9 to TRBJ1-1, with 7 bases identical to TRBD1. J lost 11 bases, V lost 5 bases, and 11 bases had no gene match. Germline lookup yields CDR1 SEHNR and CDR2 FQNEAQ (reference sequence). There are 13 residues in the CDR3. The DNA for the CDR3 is TGTGCCAGCAGCATTAGCGACAGGGCGTATGCTTTCTTT. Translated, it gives CASSISDRAYAFF.

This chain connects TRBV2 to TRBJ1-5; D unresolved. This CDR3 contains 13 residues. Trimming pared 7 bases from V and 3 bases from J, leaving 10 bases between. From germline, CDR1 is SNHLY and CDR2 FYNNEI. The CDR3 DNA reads TGTGCCAGCACTGGAGAGAACAATCAGCCCCAGCATTTT. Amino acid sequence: CASTGENNQPQHF. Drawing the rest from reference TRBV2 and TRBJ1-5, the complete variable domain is EPEVTQTPSHQVTQMGQEVILRCVPISNHLYFYWYRQILGQKVEFLVSFYNNEISEKSEIFDDQFSVERPDGSNFTLKIRSTKLEDSAMYFCASTGENNQPQHFGDGTRLSIL.

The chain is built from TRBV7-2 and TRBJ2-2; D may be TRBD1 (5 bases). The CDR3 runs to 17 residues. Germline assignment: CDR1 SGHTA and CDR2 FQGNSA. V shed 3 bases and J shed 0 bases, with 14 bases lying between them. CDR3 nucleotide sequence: TGTGCCAGCAGCTTTAGAGTACAGGAATCGAACACCGGGGAGCTGTTTTTT. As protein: CASSFRVQESNTGELFF.

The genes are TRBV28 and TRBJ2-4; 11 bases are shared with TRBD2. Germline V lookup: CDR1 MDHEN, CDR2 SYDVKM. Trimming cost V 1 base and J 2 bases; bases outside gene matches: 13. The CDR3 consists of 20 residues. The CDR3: CASSLFGFELAGESKNIQYF. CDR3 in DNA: TGTGCCAGCAGTTTATTCGGGTTTGAACTAGCGGGAGAGTCCAAAAACATTCAGTACTTC.